This TCR beta chain is drawn from a study of blood T cell repertoires in COVID-19. Study-wide context: T cells, B-cell-depleted T cells, or PBMCs supplied cDNA or gDNA.

The CDR3 totals 13 residues. The V and J ends lost 3 bases and 5 bases respectively, with 7 bases between them. As originally analysed: Estimates of nucleated cell counts were drawn from the amplification of reference gene primers. Repertoires were generated with immunoSEQ multiplex PCR, while TCRdb's copy carries only in-frame clones and drops some. Clone size and V and J calls were adopted from that table, with D and trimming inferred from the DNA. The sample shows about 150,000 clones, roughly 80% of them seen only once. This clone was seen just once. The sample contains more than one DNA sequence encoding this CDR3.

This chain connects TRBV12-3 or TRBV12-4 to TRBJ2-2; D possibly corresponds to TRBD2 (5 bases). The sequence was collected from a man aged 60 to 69 with acute or convalescent COVID-19. Specimen: peripheral blood. Here the CDR3 reads CASSFGLTGELFF. The CDR3 DNA reads as TGTGCCAGCAGTTTTGGACTGACCGGGGAGCTGTTTTTT.